The 20 T cell receptor beta chains reported below all come from one sample, sequenced in a study of Ad26.COV2.S vaccination and SARS-CoV-2 variants. The repertoire was sequenced with immunoSEQ multiplex PCR; TCRdb's copy has only in-frame clones and lacks some. The sample carries hundreds of thousands of clones, approximately 90% recorded once. The treatment is: around 19 received Ad26.COV2.S at low or high dose, single or two shots; roughly 5 received placebo; per-sample allocation not given. The samples date from day 63 after the first vaccine or placebo injection. The sample here was peripheral blood, taken in a trial of Ad26.COV2.S vaccine versus placebo. Every receptor here comes from a person aged 18-60 years who received the Ad26.COV2.S COVID-19 vaccine or a placebo.

On this clone: This sample also contains other DNA sequences that code for the same CDR3. V is TRBV5-1 and J is TRBJ2-5; possible D gene TRBD1, 6 bases. Looked up from germline, CDR1 is SGHRS and CDR2 is YFSETQ. This CDR3 comprises 13 residues. With 2 bases removed from V and 2 bases from J, the gap between germline ends came to 7 bases. Here the CDR3 DNA reads TGCGCCAGCAGCTTACAGGGACAAGAGACCCAGTACTTC. It is translated as CASSLQGQETQYF.

The V and J genes are TRBV7-9 and TRBJ2-7; TRBD2 is a possible D gene (6 bases). This CDR3 has 13 amino acids. The V end lost 4 bases, the J end lost 4 bases, and 11 bases lay between the germline ends. CDR1 is SEHNR and CDR2 is FQNEAQ in the germline V gene (reference sequence). The CDR3 nucleotides read TGTGCCAGCAGCTCCGGACTACAGTACGAGCAGTACTTC. It translates to CASSSGLQYEQYF.

This rearrangement joins TRBV6-4 to TRBJ2-2; D remains unclear. The CDR3 spans 15 residues. In germline, CDR1 is MRHNA, CDR2 SNTAGT. The V and J ends lost 0 bases and 16 bases respectively, with 21 bases between them. In DNA, the CDR3 is TGTGCCAGCAGTGACTCACCGGGCCGAGACCTAAAAGGGTTTTTT. Amino acid sequence: CASSDSPGRDLKGFF.

The chain employs TRBV12-3 or TRBV12-4 and TRBJ2-3; possibly TRBD1 or TRBD2 for D (5 bases each). V was pared by 2 bases and J by 6 bases, with 9 bases between. The length of the CDR3 is 13 residues. The CDR3 sequence is CASSLLGEDTQYF. Here the CDR3 DNA reads TGTGCCAGCAGTTTATTGGGGGAGGATACGCAGTATTTT.

The chain links TRBV19 to TRBJ2-1; D might be TRBD1 (5 bases). The CDR3 spans 15 residues. Trimming removed 7 bases from V and 8 bases from J, with 21 bases in between. Germline V gene data show CDR1 as LNHDA and CDR2 as SQIVND (reference sequence). The CDR3 loop reads CASTASPAGLDEQFF. The CDR3 DNA follows: TGTGCCAGTACCGCCAGCCCCGCAGGGTTAGATGAGCAGTTCTTC.

This clone is a singleton in its sample. This rearrangement joins TRBV3-1 (or the pseudogene TRBV3-2) to TRBJ2-7; D is perhaps TRBD2 (7 bases). Trimming pared 8 bases from V and 5 bases from J, leaving 16 bases between. Germline-derived CDR1 and CDR2 are LGHDT and YNNKEL (reference sequence). The CDR3 contains 13 residues. This chain's CDR3 is CASGVKGGHEQYF. CDR3 in DNA: TGTGCCAGCGGGGTAAAGGGGGGGCACGAGCAGTACTTC.

A note on this clone: The sample carries other DNA sequences with the same CDR3. The chain combines TRBV28 with TRBJ1-2; no definite D call. The V and J ends lost 6 bases and 3 bases respectively, with 8 bases between them. Germline V gene sequence: CDR1 MDHEN, CDR2 SYDVKM. CDR3 length: 12 amino acids. CDR3 amino acids: CASSLTDYGYTF. Written as DNA, the CDR3 is TGTGCCAGCAGCCTGACGGACTATGGCTACACCTTC.

This clone came up once. This chain links TRBV27 with TRBJ2-7; D not resolved. V was trimmed by 2 bases and J by 4 bases, leaving 9 bases between them. This CDR3 has 13 amino acids. CDR1 is MNHEY, CDR2 SMNVEV, per germline (reference sequence). The DNA for the CDR3 is TGTGCCAGCAGTTTAGGCAGCTATTACGAGCAGTACTTC. Protein product: CASSLGSYYEQYF.

This clone occurred a few times. This chain links TRBV6-5 with TRBJ1-1; 7 bases are shared with TRBD1. The CDR3 has 16 residues. Trimming took 4 bases from V and 4 from J; bases not matched to a gene: 12. From germline, CDR1 is MNHEY and CDR2 SVGAGI. This CDR3 reads CASSSNSDRQFTEAFF. CDR3 DNA: TGTGCCAGCAGTTCCAATTCGGACAGGCAGTTCACTGAAGCTTTCTTT.

The chain combines TRBV9 with TRBJ2-7, with no clear D. The CDR3 covers 16 residues. V dropped 0 bases and J dropped 2 bases, with 15 bases sitting between them. Germline V gene data show CDR1 as SGDLS and CDR2 as YYNGEE. In nucleotides, the CDR3 is TGTGCCAGCAGCGTAGGTGAGGCAGAAATTCCCTACGAGCAGTACTTC. The encoded protein is CASSVGEAEIPYEQYF.

The chain has TRBV12-3 or TRBV12-4 and TRBJ2-7; 9 positions agree with TRBD1. CDR3 length equals 13 residues. J gave up 2 bases and V 5 bases, and 1 base lay outside the gene matches. CDR3 nucleotides: TGTGCCAGCAGTAGGACAGGGGCCTACGAGCAGTACTTC. This translates into CASSRTGAYEQYF.

The chain is built from TRBV12-3 or TRBV12-4 and TRBJ2-5; D gene uncertain. The CDR3 covers 13 residues. Trimming stripped 3 bases from V and 4 bases from J, with 9 bases between. CDR3 nucleotides: TGTGCCAGCAGTTTTACGGGCCCAGAGACCCAGTACTTC. It translates to CASSFTGPETQYF.

This rearrangement joins TRBV11-3 to TRBJ2-5, with 7 nucleotides matching TRBD1. This CDR3 has 13 residues. CDR1 and CDR2 from the germline V gene are SGHNT and YENEEA. The junction had 3 bases not matched to a gene; V was cut back by 5 bases and J by 3 bases. CDR3 amino acids: CASSAQGEETQYF. The CDR3 region has the DNA TGTGCCAGCAGCGCCCAGGGGGAAGAGACCCAGTACTTC.

Here the CDR3 DNA reads TGCGCCAGCAGCTTACAACAGGGGGACAATTCACCCCTCCACTTT. Protein: CASSLQQGDNSPLHF. The chain carries TRBV5-1 and TRBJ1-6, with 8 positions matching TRBD1. Germline V gene lookup returns CDR1 SGHRS and CDR2 YFSETQ. V lost 2 bases and J lost 7; bases outside the gene matches: 5. The CDR3 spans 15 residues.

The CDR3 spells CASSSTSGGVAPLHF. The CDR3 DNA reads as TGCGCCAGCAGCTCCACCTCAGGGGGCGTCGCACCCCTCCACTTT. The J gene is TRBJ1-6, the V gene TRBV5-1; 8 nucleotides agree with TRBD1. The trim removed 3 bases at V and 11 bases at J, leaving 10 bases unmatched. This CDR3 is built from 15 residues. CDR1 SGHRS and CDR2 YFSETQ come from the germline V gene.

This clone was seen more than once but under ten times. V usage is TRBV6-5 and J usage is TRBJ1-3; 11 nucleotides match TRBD1. V was pared by 0 bases and J by 14 bases, with 9 bases of the junction left unmatched. Germline lookup yields CDR1 MNHEY and CDR2 SVGAGI. The CDR3 runs 15 residues. CDR3 amino acids: CASSYSGGQGALLYF. DNA of the CDR3: TGTGCCAGCAGTTACTCGGGTGGACAGGGGGCCTTGTTATATTTT.

The chain links TRBV4-1 to TRBJ2-3; no clear D. Germline loops: CDR1 MGHRA, CDR2 YSYEKL. With 2 bases removed from V and 4 bases from J, the gap between germline ends came to 25 bases. The CDR3 consists of 19 residues. The DNA of the CDR3 is TGCGCCAGCAGCCAATTTGTTGTTCAGATTCGGGCGAATGCAGATACGCAGTATTTT. It yields the protein CASSQFVVQIRANADTQYF.

This chain connects TRBV7-2 to TRBJ2-5; 7 bases agree with TRBD2. V was pared by 4 bases and J by 1 base, with 9 bases of the junction left unmatched. CDR1 is SGHTA, CDR2 FQGNSA, per germline. The length of the CDR3 is 16 residues. CDR3 nucleotide sequence: TGTGCCAGCAGCTCCTCGCCACTAGCGTCCCAAGAGACCCAGTACTTC. This sequence encodes CASSSSPLASQETQYF.

The gene calls are TRBV27 and TRBJ2-7; 10 bases match TRBD2. The CDR3 spans 15 residues. V lost 6 bases and J lost 1; bases outside the gene matches: 6. Germline loops: CDR1 MNHEY, CDR2 SMNVEV (reference sequence). This chain's CDR3 is CASRERGGLSYEQYF. CDR3 coding DNA: TGTGCCAGCAGAGAGCGGGGGGGCCTATCCTACGAGCAGTACTTC.

The rearrangement links TRBV6-2 or TRBV6-3 to TRBJ1-1; 10 bases align to TRBD1. Per the germline V gene, CDR1 is MNHEY and CDR2 is SVGEGT. V shed 1 base and J 4 bases; nucleotides not matched to a gene: 9. The CDR3 totals 17 residues. In nucleotides, the CDR3 is TGTGCCAGCAGTTACTTTCCGGGACAGGGGTTGGGCACTGAAGCTTTCTTT. This codes for CASSYFPGQGLGTEAFF.